The clone carrying this TCR beta chain occurred a few times. Its antigen is unknown. 13 Jbeta primers and 60 Vbeta primers were used for the PCR. Here immunoSEQ multiplex PCR was the method, and the copy in TCRdb shows in-frame clones only, minus some. The sample lists about 120,000 clones, less than 80% occurring once. This CDR3 spans 15 amino acids. The germline V gene encodes CDR1 SEHNR and CDR2 FQNEAQ (reference sequence). V dropped 5 bases and J dropped 5; count of bases not matched to a gene: 7. These data originate in a study of cytomegalovirus exposure and HLA in healthy donors. Study-level results: According to the study, around 160 TCR beta chains were cytomegalovirus-associated. A later analysis by the authors found several of the most significant clusters apparently linked to common viral pathogens.

The sample comprised PBMCs. V gene TRBV7-9 combines with J gene TRBJ2-1; TRBD1 matches at 9 bases. The sequence was collected from a woman in her forties or fifties in good health and CMV-seronegative. CDR3 DNA sequence: TGTGCCAGCAGCCACGGACAGGGGAGAAACAATGAGCAGTTCTTC. Translation: CASSHGQGRNNEQFF. Full variable domain (outside the CDR3, taken from reference TRBV7-9 and TRBJ2-1): DTGVSQNPRHKITKRGQNVTFRCDPISEHNRLYWYRQTLGQGPEFLTYFQNEAQLEKSRLLSDRFSAERPKGSFSTLEIQRTEQGDSAMYLCASSHGQGRNNEQFFGPGTRLTVL.